Listed below are T cell receptor beta chains from one sample, sequenced in a study of blood T cell repertoires in COVID-19. Generated by immunoSEQ multiplex PCR, the TCRdb table keeps only in-frame clones and is missing some. The repertoire has tens of thousands of clones, around 83% of them found once; the top ten carry less than 8%. Input material: peripheral blood. All receptors come from a woman aged 55-69 years with acute or convalescent COVID-19. Both conserved end residues are part of each CDR3. D genes are given only for firm matches. Size values are once, few and many counts, or a class for expanded clones, and some rows have none.

d_call	j_call	v_call	clone_size	cdr3_length	cdr3_nt	cdr3_aa
-	TRBJ1-6	TRBV2	-	14	TGTGCCAGCAGTGAGGGCAGGCAAAATTCACCCCTCCACTTT	CASSEGRQNSPLHF
-	TRBJ2-2	TRBV7-3	-	15	TGTGCCAGCAGCTTAGTTGGGGGGGCAACCGAGGAGCTGTTTTTT	CASSLVGGATEELFF
-	TRBJ1-1	TRBV3-1/TRBV3-2	-	14	TGTGCCAGCAGCCAACCGGCAGGGGCAACTGAAGCTTTCTTT	CASSQPAGATEAFF
-	TRBJ1-2	TRBV19	-	16	TGTGCCAGTAAGTACTCTCCAACCAGGGGAAACTATGGCTACACCTTC	CASKYSPTRGNYGYTF
TRBD2	TRBJ2-5	TRBV9	-	19	TGTGCCAGCAGCGTAGGTAGCGGGGGGCTTCAGACGTACCAAGAGACCCAGTACTTC	CASSVGSGGLQTYQETQYF
TRBD1	TRBJ1-2	TRBV7-9	once	17	TGTGCCAGCAGCTTAGGGACAGGGGGCACTACTAGCTATGGCTACACCTTC	CASSLGTGGTTSYGYTF
TRBD1	TRBJ2-7	TRBV5-1	-	14	TGCGCCAGCAGCCTCGGGACAGTCTCCTACGAGCAGTACTTC	CASSLGTVSYEQYF
-	TRBJ1-2	TRBV19	once	16	TGTGCCAGTAGTGTCCCCCGGACAGCCGCTAACTATGGCTACACCTTC	CASSVPRTAANYGYTF
-	TRBJ1-5	TRBV6-5	-	13	TGTGCCAGCACCACCCAGGGGAATCAGCCCCAGCATTTT	CASTTQGNQPQHF
-	TRBJ1-4	TRBV27	-	15	TGTGCCAGCAGTGATTTACAGGGTCGGGTAGGAAAACTGTTTTTT	CASSDLQGRVGKLFF
-	TRBJ1-3	TRBV29-1	-	14	TGCAGCGTTGATACAGGGTTCTCTGGAAACACCATATATTTT	CSVDTGFSGNTIYF
-	TRBJ1-6	TRBV6-1	-	14	TGTGCCAGCAGTGAAGCCGCAGGGGATACACCCCTCCACTTT	CASSEAAGDTPLHF